The rows below give T cell receptor beta chains drawn from one sample of a study of blood T cell repertoires in COVID-19. Method: immunoSEQ multiplex PCR; TCRdb's copy keeps in-frame clones and lacks some. The sample lists 90,000 to 120,000 clones, around 88% seen once, with 6.8% in the top ten. The sequenced material came from peripheral blood. The receptor set was obtained from a man aged 50 to 60 with active or convalescent COVID-19. Each CDR3 is given with its conserved first and last residue.

TRBV30 13 CAWKGPRAGEQFF
TRBV7-9 16 CASSPGQGALGTEAFF
TRBV28 16 CASRPGGPLGTDTQYF
TRBV6-4 13 CASSDGLGNEQFF
TRBV19 12 CASSGTGDGYTF
TRBV28 15 CASRDRGPMNTEAFF
TRBV30 14 CAWSAGSVDNEQFF
TRBV10-3 14 CAIKSQGVNSPLHF
TRBV18 15 CASSPSGTNTGELFF
TRBV20-1 14 CSASQGAGANVLTF
TRBV7-8 14 CASSYRPTDEKLFF
TRBV3-1/TRBV3-2 16 CASSQATSASTDTQYF
TRBV9 13 CASSVYSYNEQFF
TRBV19 15 CASSIVDSSGNTIYF
TRBV19 16 CASSIDGAGGYNEQFF
TRBV25-1 18 CASTRAGLAFSGANVLTF
TRBV4-3 15 CASSQRAGEYYGYTF
TRBV11-3 13 CASSRGGFGEQYF
TRBV27 14 CASSPPGQRNTQYF
TRBV2 15 CASSQLADFYNEQFF
TRBV3-1/TRBV3-2 14 CASSQSQSTGELFF
TRBV3-1/TRBV3-2 12 CASSLFSYEQYF
TRBV3-1/TRBV3-2 15 CASSSGLAYTYEQYF
TRBV5-1 15 CASSLWPDSNYGYTF
TRBV28 17 CASSPTSGRYDTGELFF
TRBV6-2/TRBV6-3 16 CASSYGGRSDYYEQYF
TRBV19 17 CASSTTRTGDLTDTQYF
TRBV3-1/TRBV3-2 15 CASSQGPELPYGYTF
TRBV6-2/TRBV6-3 15 CASSYSIEGGETQYF
TRBV28 14 CASSNTGGGDTQYF
TRBV28 13 CASSLGHRNEQYF
TRBV4-2 18 CASSQVIGMLAGSNEQFF
TRBV28 14 CASSFVGEADTQYF
TRBV15 16 CATSWNRGPSGNTIYF
TRBV28 16 CASRGAGSLSNQPQHF
TRBV27 16 CASSLEGGRAGYTQYF
TRBV2 20 CASSAPPKYSGTSLSEEQFF
TRBV5-4 16 CASSPEILAGEDEQFF
TRBV9 13 CASSVAVNTEAFF
TRBV28 21 CASSTFGNWAISGRASYEQYF
TRBV4-2 18 CASSFRLPDRVSGNTIYF
TRBV28 15 CASRPGDRGYLEAFF
TRBV7-2 15 CASSLGHRPWYGYTF
TRBV4-3 14 CASSQARERVEQFF
TRBV7-8 16 CASSLARDRDYYEQYF
TRBV5-5 17 CASSLAVGALNTGELFF